Below, 2 T cell receptor beta chains from the same sample are listed, as sequenced in a study of shared clonotypes between healthy human individuals. Only in-frame clones appear in the TCRdb table, and some are missing; sequencing was by immunoSEQ multiplex PCR. The sample records about 2.1 million clones, roughly 95% being singletons. CD45RO-negative CD8 cells positively selected for CCR7 made up the naive population, which excluded terminally differentiated effector memory CD45RA+ cells. The specimen was naive CD8+ T cells from PBMCs. The receptor source for this set is a man aged 18 to 30 in good health. Some clones in this sample may be carry-over from other donors' samples.

The chain is built from TRBV4-3 and TRBJ2-2, with D possibly matching TRBD2 (6 bases). In germline, CDR1 is LGHNA, CDR2 YSLEER. The CDR3 has 13 amino acids. The germline V and J ends were trimmed by 6 bases and 1 base, with 6 bases remaining between them. The CDR3 DNA sequence: TGCGCCAGCAGGGGAGGGAACACCGGGGAGCTGTTTTTT. It yields the protein CASRGGNTGELFF.

V usage is TRBV10-3 and J usage is TRBJ2-7; 7 bases map to TRBD2. Germline CDR1 and CDR2: ENHRY and SYGVKD. V lost 7 bases and J lost 9; bases outside the gene matches: 9. CDR3 length: 12 residues. CDR3 DNA sequence: TGTGCCATCAATGGAGGACGGGGGGTGCAGTACTTC. Translation gives CAINGGRGVQYF.